This entry describes one T cell receptor (beta chain). The sample comes from a study of T cell changes during pregnancy in multiple sclerosis. V was shortened by 4 bases and J by 8 bases, with 17 bases between the two germline ends. There are 15 residues in the CDR3. CDR1 SGHVS and CDR2 FQNEAQ come from the germline V gene. Sequenced by immunoSEQ multiplex PCR; TCRdb stores in-frame clones only, minus some. The repertoire holds tens of thousands of clones, with around nine tenths as singletons. The chain joins TRBV7-8 to TRBJ1-4, with D possibly TRBD1 on 6 matching bases. The material was CD4+ T cells from peripheral blood mononuclear cells, obtained in the third trimester of pregnancy. This clonotype was obtained from a female donor in good health, enrolled as a control in a pregnancy study. The CDR3 sequence: CASSSTGSGTEKLFF. CDR3 coding DNA: TGTGCCAGCAGCTCCACAGGGTCAGGGACCGAAAAACTGTTTTTT.